This T cell receptor beta chain was retrieved from a study of blood T cell repertoires in COVID-19. Study-wide context: Whether acute or convalescent, the COVID-19 samples came from the United States, Italy and Spain.

In the source study's methods: Amplification from reference gene primers served as the basis for estimated nucleated cell counts. Here immunoSEQ multiplex PCR was the method, and the copy in TCRdb shows in-frame clones only, minus some. V, J and clone size are those of that table, while D and trimming were read from the DNA. The sample shows fewer than 250,000 clones, approximately 82% of them seen only once. There are 13 residues in the CDR3. From germline, CDR1 is MNHEY and CDR2 SVGAGI. V lost 5 bases to trimming and J lost 5 bases, with 12 bases between them. V is TRBV6-5 and J is TRBJ1-2, with D possibly matching TRBD1 (5 bases). The sequence derives from a woman aged 50 to 60 with acute or convalescent COVID-19. Input material: peripheral blood. The CDR3 reads CASSKGSLYGYTF. In nucleotides, the CDR3 is TGTGCCAGCAGTAAGGGGTCCCTGTATGGCTACACCTTC.